Listed below are T cell receptor beta chains from one sample, sequenced in a study of beta chain features in type 1 diabetes. The data were produced by immunoSEQ multiplex PCR, yet TCRdb's version contains in-frame clones alone and is incomplete. The profile shows a few hundred thousand clones, approximately 16% of them singletons. Material: naive CD4+ T cells from blood. Receptors were obtained from a man aged 25-40 years with type 1 diabetes. Both conserved end residues are trimmed from each CDR3.

V gene,J gene,CDR3 protein
TRBV6-5,TRBJ2-7,ASSYSRSGSTGEQY
TRBV20-1,TRBJ2-7,SARREQY
TRBV4-1,TRBJ2-1,ASSHLIYQTEQF
TRBV11-2,TRBJ2-6,ASSSLGSGANVLT
TRBV2,TRBJ2-3,ASSGFRDTQY
TRBV27,TRBJ2-1,ASSLRLAAQGRNEQF
TRBV27,TRBJ2-6,ASSLWAGANVLT
TRBV18,TRBJ2-7,ASSPAGSSYEQY
TRBV6-5,TRBJ1-2,ASSYSGQGNYGYT
TRBV7-9,TRBJ2-2,ASSLEDTGELF
TRBV6-1,TRBJ2-1,ASSVMTDYPYNEQF
TRBV28,TRBJ2-7,ASVDGGRAYEQY
TRBV5-6,TRBJ2-1,ASSLVGNNEQF
TRBV9,TRBJ2-1,ASSVDGNEQF
TRBV29-1,TRBJ2-7,SGSWVGTGGAEQY
TRBV4-1,TRBJ1-2,ASSLGPGGYT
TRBV4-2,TRBJ1-4,ASSQDVRGEEKLF
TRBV23-1,TRBJ2-3,ASSLTVDVQSSTDTQY
TRBV28,TRBJ1-2,ASSNHYGYT
TRBV28,TRBJ2-7,ASRGGRMYEQY
TRBV6-4,TRBJ2-1,ASSDKASGTLLNEQF
TRBV2,TRBJ2-1,ASSEQGGSSYNEQF
TRBV7-9,TRBJ2-1,ASRLGLAGFNEQF
TRBV5-1,TRBJ1-1,ASTWVMNTEAF
TRBV20-1,TRBJ1-1,SAARLEAF
TRBV29-1,TRBJ2-1,STKRASGDIEQF
TRBV9,TRBJ2-4,AIDREEMAKNIQY
TRBV9,TRBJ2-1,ASSVGLAGAGEQF
TRBV7-2,TRBJ2-7,ASSRGTSGSINEQY